These T cell receptor beta chains were read from a single sample in a study of PD-L1 blockade in urothelial cancer. Clones were read by immunoSEQ multiplex PCR, and TCRdb kept only the in-frame ones, dropping some. The sample has about 45,000 clones; about 87% are singletons. The sequences come from PBMCs, collected around atezolizumab (anti-PD-L1) treatment. These receptors were taken from a man of 80 years or more with urothelial cancer. CDR3s include the opening cysteine and the closing phenylalanine or tryptophan. D genes are given only for firm matches. Only part of the rows carry a size: once, few, many, or a class if the clone is expanded.

TRBV6-1,TRBD1,-,TRBJ1-3,CATRQGMAGGNTIYF,TGTGCCACCCGACAGGGAATGGCTGGCGGAAACACCATATATTTT
TRBV12-5,-,-,TRBJ2-5,CASQQGWEETQYF,TGTGCTAGTCAACAGGGCTGGGAAGAGACCCAGTACTTC
TRBV30,TRBD2,-,TRBJ2-7,CAWTVAGEQYF,TGTGCCTGGACCGTAGCGGGCGAGCAGTACTTC
TRBV9,-,-,TRBJ2-7,CASQGQVSAEQYF,TGTGCCAGCCAGGGGCAGGTTAGTGCCGAGCAGTACTTC
TRBV30,-,-,TRBJ2-7,CAWSVRGNTPEQYF,TGTGCCTGGAGTGTAAGGGGTAATACTCCCGAGCAGTACTTC
TRBV9,-,-,TRBJ1-1,CASSVVGVWLTEAFF,TGTGCCAGCAGCGTAGTAGGGGTTTGGCTCACTGAAGCTTTCTTT
TRBV30,TRBD1,-,TRBJ2-5,CAWSIPLGQGPKETQYF,TGTGCCTGGAGTATCCCCCTCGGACAGGGTCCCAAAGAGACCCAGTACTTC
TRBV6-1,TRBD1,-,TRBJ1-5,CASSEGTGGSNQPQHF,TGTGCCAGCAGTGAAGGGACAGGGGGAAGCAATCAGCCCCAGCATTTT
TRBV30,-,-,TRBJ1-1,CAWGHNGRPNTEAFF,TGTGCCTGGGGACATAACGGGCGTCCCAACACTGAAGCTTTCTTT
TRBV7-8,TRBD2,-,TRBJ2-2,CASSLGTSGNTGELFF,TGTGCCAGCAGCCTCGGGACTAGCGGGAACACCGGGGAGCTGTTTTTT
TRBV27,-,few,TRBJ2-5,CASRDRTRQETQYF,TGTGCCAGCAGAGACAGGACTAGGCAAGAGACCCAGTACTTC
TRBV7-2,-,-,TRBJ1-1,CASSLDRGEAFF,TGTGCCAGCAGCTTAGATCGGGGTGAAGCTTTCTTT
TRBV30,-,-,TRBJ1-3,CAWTWSSGNTIYF,TGTGCCTGGACTTGGAGCTCTGGAAACACCATATATTTT
TRBV5-1,TRBD1,-,TRBJ1-2,CASSGTAANYGYTF,TGCGCCAGCAGCGGGACAGCCGCTAACTATGGCTACACCTTC
TRBV19,-,-,TRBJ1-2,CASSIPTGGGYTF,TGTGCCAGTAGTATCCCGACAGGTGGGGGCTACACCTTC
TRBV6-1,TRBD1,-,TRBJ1-6,CASSPQGANSPLHF,TGTGCCAGCAGCCCTCAGGGGGCAAATTCACCCCTCCACTTT
TRBV16,TRBD1,-,TRBJ1-1,CASSPQGASTEAFF,TGTGCCAGCAGCCCCCAGGGGGCGAGCACTGAAGCTTTCTTT
TRBV10-3,TRBD1,-,TRBJ2-3,CAISESTRTGAHTDTQYF,TGTGCCATCAGTGAGTCGACGCGGACAGGGGCCCACACAGATACGCAGTATTTT
TRBV11-2,TRBD1,-,TRBJ2-5,CASSSWPGQGRQETQYF,TGTGCCAGCAGCTCCTGGCCGGGACAGGGACGCCAAGAGACCCAGTACTTC
TRBV12-5,TRBD2,-,TRBJ2-1,CASGDRLAGAHNEQFF,TGTGCTAGTGGGGATCGGCTAGCGGGAGCCCACAATGAGCAGTTCTTC
TRBV28,-,-,TRBJ1-5,CASSPIQGRDPQHF,TGTGCCAGCAGTCCTATCCAGGGGCGAGACCCCCAGCATTTT
TRBV7-2,TRBD1,-,TRBJ1-1,CASSLRGQGVNTEAFF,TGTGCCAGCAGCCTCAGGGGGCAGGGGGTGAACACTGAAGCTTTCTTT
TRBV10-2,-,-,TRBJ1-1,CASSWGAEAFF,TGCGCCAGCAGCTGGGGGGCTGAAGCTTTCTTT
TRBV4-2,TRBD2,-,TRBJ2-3,CASSQGPAGDPTDTQYF,TGTGCCAGCAGCCAAGGGCCAGCGGGGGATCCCACAGATACGCAGTATTTT
TRBV6-5,-,-,TRBJ1-1,CAISDIRETEAFF,TGTGCCATCAGTGACATCAGGGAAACTGAAGCTTTCTTT
TRBV5-6,-,-,TRBJ1-2,CASSPGDKYGYTF,TGTGCCAGCAGCCCAGGGGACAAATATGGCTACACCTTC
TRBV6-5,-,-,TRBJ2-2,CASSRQGNTGELFF,TGTGCCAGCAGTCGGCAGGGAAACACCGGGGAGCTGTTTTTT
TRBV19,TRBD1,once,TRBJ1-1,CASSITGGTEAFF,TGTGCCAGTAGTATCACAGGGGGAACTGAAGCTTTCTTT
TRBV19,-,-,TRBJ2-1,CASSTRQAPPYNEQFF,TGTGCCAGTAGTACCCGACAGGCGCCCCCCTACAATGAGCAGTTCTTC
TRBV19,-,-,TRBJ1-5,CASMGWGGESNQPQHF,TGTGCCAGTATGGGTTGGGGAGGCGAAAGCAATCAGCCCCAGCATTTT
TRBV7-2,-,-,TRBJ2-5,CASSLSRGTKETQYF,TGTGCCAGCAGCTTAAGTCGCGGGACGAAAGAGACCCAGTACTTC
TRBV5-1,TRBD1,-,TRBJ1-2,CASSKGDSANYGYTF,TGCGCCAGCAGCAAAGGGGACAGTGCCAACTATGGCTACACCTTC
TRBV7-2,-,-,TRBJ2-3,CASSLISTDTQYF,TGTGCCAGCAGCTTAATAAGCACAGATACGCAGTATTTT
TRBV27,TRBD2,-,TRBJ2-7,CASSFSEGTSGFYEQYF,TGTGCCAGCAGTTTTTCCGAAGGGACTAGCGGGTTCTACGAGCAGTACTTC
TRBV7-2,TRBD1,-,TRBJ1-4,CASSSGQGLGGEKLFF,TGTGCCAGCAGCTCGGGACAGGGGCTGGGGGGTGAAAAACTGTTTTTT
TRBV6-5,-,-,TRBJ1-2,CASSYSARVDYGYTF,TGTGCCAGCAGTTACTCGGCCAGGGTCGACTATGGCTACACCTTC
TRBV19,-,-,TRBJ2-4,CASSSDRVGGLAKNIQYF,TGTGCCAGTAGTTCAGACAGGGTGGGGGGCCTAGCCAAAAACATTCAGTACTTC
TRBV11-2,-,-,TRBJ2-3,CASSPTYPSGGSAGTQYF,TGTGCCAGCAGCCCCACATATCCCAGCGGTGGTTCCGCCGGCACGCAGTATTTT
TRBV5-1,-,few,TRBJ1-2,CASSPDLLRNYGYTF,TGCGCCAGCAGCCCTGACTTGCTTCGGAACTATGGCTACACCTTC
TRBV27,TRBD1,-,TRBJ1-1,CASSLSWTGRNTEAFF,TGTGCCAGCAGTTTATCCTGGACAGGGCGGAACACTGAAGCTTTCTTT
TRBV5-5,TRBD1,once,TRBJ2-5,CASSLGQGLRETQYF,TGTGCCAGCAGCCTGGGACAGGGGCTAAGGGAGACCCAGTACTTC
TRBV19,-,-,TRBJ2-1,CASSIGSGSSYNEQFF,TGTGCCAGTAGTATAGGTAGCGGAAGCTCCTACAATGAGCAGTTCTTC
TRBV5-1,-,-,TRBJ1-2,CASSLRPGESYGYTF,TGCGCCAGCAGCTTGCGTCCAGGGGAGAGTTATGGCTACACCTTC